The present T cell receptor beta chain was sequenced within a study of blood T cell repertoires in COVID-19. Overall study: PBMCs, B-cell-depleted T cells, or T cells provided the cDNA or gDNA that made up the material.

The CDR3 loop spans 13 amino acids. Germline V gene sequence: CDR1 SNHLY, CDR2 FYNNEI. Between the trimmed V and J ends, which lost 8 bases and 4 bases, there was a span of 12 bases. Repertoires were generated with immunoSEQ multiplex PCR, while TCRdb's copy carries only in-frame clones and drops some. The sample holds 200,000 to 250,000 clones; 65% to 85% are singletons and the top ten take less than 7%. V usage is TRBV2 and J usage is TRBJ1-5; D ambiguous. The source of this sequence is a woman between 40 and 50 years old who had recovered from COVID-19. The specimen was PBMCs or T cells enriched from blood (not recorded which). The CDR3 loop reads CASCYGGNQPQHF. CDR3 DNA: TGTGCCAGCTGTTATGGAGGGAATCAGCCCCAGCATTTT.